These T cell receptor beta chains were read from a single sample in a study of blood T cell repertoires in COVID-19. Repertoires were generated with immunoSEQ multiplex PCR, while TCRdb's copy carries only in-frame clones and drops some. The table records about 70,000 clones, approximately 86% of them present only once. Sequencing was performed on peripheral blood. The receptor set was obtained from a human donor in a cohort sampled during active COVID-19. Both conserved end residues are part of each CDR3. D genes are given only for firm matches. Clone size is not always given. Where it is, it says once, few, many or a class for expanded clones.

TRBJ1-1 | - | - | TRBV7-3 | TGTGCCAGCAGCTTAACGGGCACTTCTGAAGCTTTCTTT | CASSLTGTSEAFF
TRBJ2-3 | - | - | TRBV5-1 | TGCGCCAGCAGCTCCGCTCTATCCCCAGATACGCAGTATTTT | CASSSALSPDTQYF
TRBJ1-6 | - | - | TRBV27 | TGTGCCAGCAGTTCCCGGACACTCTCCTATAATTCACCCCTCCACTTT | CASSSRTLSYNSPLHF
TRBJ1-5 | - | - | TRBV18 | TGTGCCAGCTCACCAACACAGACCAATCAGCCCCAGCATTTT | CASSPTQTNQPQHF
TRBJ1-3 | - | - | TRBV28 | TGTGCCAGCAGTTCAGCAAAGCTAGGCTCTGGAAACACCATATATTTT | CASSSAKLGSGNTIYF
TRBJ2-7 | TRBD1 | - | TRBV18 | TGTGCCAGCTCACCGGGGACAGGGTTTCGGGAGCAGTACTTC | CASSPGTGFREQYF
TRBJ2-5 | - | - | TRBV3-1/TRBV3-2 | TGTGCCAGCAGCCAAGAAGAGAAGACCCAGTACTTC | CASSQEEKTQYF
TRBJ1-1 | - | - | TRBV4-2 | TGTGCCAGCAGCCAAGATCCAGGGTCGGGTGAAGCTTTCTTT | CASSQDPGSGEAFF
TRBJ2-7 | TRBD1 | few | TRBV5-1 | TGCGCCAGCAGCCGGGGTGACAGGGGCGGTTCCTACGAGCAGTACTTC | CASSRGDRGGSYEQYF
TRBJ2-7 | - | - | TRBV9 | TGTGCCAGCAGCGTAGGAGGGAAGGCGTCCGAGCAGTACTTC | CASSVGGKASEQYF
TRBJ1-5 | TRBD1 | - | TRBV5-4 | TGTGCCAGCAGGGACAGGGGGAGGGAATTGAGCAATCAGCCCCAGCATTTT | CASRDRGRELSNQPQHF
TRBJ1-6 | - | - | TRBV16 | TGTGCCAGCAGCCAGGGTAACGAGCGATCACCCCTCCACTTT | CASSQGNERSPLHF
TRBJ2-7 | - | once | TRBV30 | TGTGCCTGGAGTCTTGGACCCCGATCGGGGGAGCAGTACTTC | CAWSLGPRSGEQYF
TRBJ1-2 | - | - | TRBV6-1 | TGTGCCAGCAGTGAATTGGGTGTCAGGGAACACTTC | CASSELGVREHF
TRBJ2-1 | TRBD2 | once | TRBV5-1 | TGCGCCAGCAGCTTGAGCGGGGGCCCGAATGAGCAGTTCTTC | CASSLSGGPNEQFF
TRBJ1-2 | TRBD1 | - | TRBV27 | TGTGCCAGCAGGCGGACAGGGGTAAGCGGCTACACCTTC | CASRRTGVSGYTF
TRBJ1-1 | - | few | TRBV28 | TGTGCCAGCAGTTTGAGGGGGATTGAAGCTTTCTTT | CASSLRGIEAFF
TRBJ2-2 | - | - | TRBV7-9 | TGTGCCAGCAGCTTAGTTGGCGGCCTCGGGGACACCGGGGAGCTGTTTTTT | CASSLVGGLGDTGELFF
TRBJ1-2 | - | - | TRBV5-6 | TGTGCCAGCAGCTCCCAACCCGGGAACACGCCCTACGGCTACACCTTC | CASSSQPGNTPYGYTF
TRBJ2-5 | - | - | TRBV7-2 | TGTGCCAGCAGCCCCACAGCGAGGGGGGAGACCCAGTACTTC | CASSPTARGETQYF
TRBJ2-6 | - | - | TRBV19 | TGTGCCAGTCGCCGCCTGACAGGTGGGGCTGGGGCCAACGTCCTGACTTTC | CASRRLTGGAGANVLTF
TRBJ2-1 | TRBD1 | - | TRBV28 | TGTGCCAGCAGCAAACAGGGGGTTATAATACGTGAGCAGTTCTTC | CASSKQGVIIREQFF
TRBJ1-1 | TRBD1 | - | TRBV29-1 | TGCAGCGTTGCCCAAGCGACAGGGCTGAACACTGAAGCTTTCTTT | CSVAQATGLNTEAFF
TRBJ1-1 | - | few | TRBV5-1 | TGCGCCAGCAGCTTGCGGCAGGCGGGGAACACTGAAGCTTTCTTT | CASSLRQAGNTEAFF
TRBJ2-3 | TRBD1 | - | TRBV7-2 | TGTGCCAGCAGCTTAGGGGGGGCCGGGACAGGGACAGATACGCAGTATTTT | CASSLGGAGTGTDTQYF
TRBJ1-1 | TRBD1 | - | TRBV5-1 | TGCGCCAGCAGGTCTCGACAGGGGAACACTGAAGCTTTCTTT | CASRSRQGNTEAFF
TRBJ2-7 | TRBD1 | - | TRBV7-8 | TGTGCCAGCAGCTGGACAGGGGCCTCCTACGAGCAGTACTTC | CASSWTGASYEQYF
TRBJ2-7 | TRBD1 | - | TRBV19 | TGTGCCAGTAAATTGACAGGGGAAGGCGGCGAGCAGTACTTC | CASKLTGEGGEQYF